This T cell receptor (beta chain) came from a study of blood T cell dynamics during melanoma immunotherapy. Study-wide results and caveats: It remained unknown if the driving T cell clones were melanoma-specific.

Trimming removed 4 bases from V and 4 bases from J; junction bases left unmatched: 5. The V gene's germline CDR1 is SEHNR and CDR2 FQNEAQ (reference sequence). The length of the CDR3 is 14 residues. Time point denoted: pre-treatment baseline. As concerns this clone: Its specificity is not known.

Assay: immunoSEQ multiplex PCR; the TCRdb copy retains only in-frame clones and omits some. The profile shows about 15,000 clones, about 86% of them singletons. V usage is TRBV7-9 and J usage is TRBJ2-5; 8 bases fit TRBD1. Sequencing was performed on blood, taken from a patient treated with checkpoint blockade. This TCR came from a human donor with melanoma. CDR3 DNA sequence: TGTGCCAGCAGCTCTAGGACAGGGTTAGAGACCCAGTACTTC. Its translation: CASSSRTGLETQYF.